The following is a T cell receptor beta chain sequence with its context. This entry is derived from a study of shared clonotypes between healthy human individuals. The protocol was immunoSEQ multiplex PCR, while the TCRdb copy is restricted to in-frame clones and leaves out a portion. The table lists some 2 million clones, around 96% of them singletons, with 0.9% to 1.5% in the top ten. In the naive CD8 group, cells lacked CD45RO and were positively selected for CCR7, so terminally differentiated effector memory CD45RA+ cells were left out. Material: naive CD8+ T cells sorted from blood. The origin of this receptor is a man aged 18 to 30 in good health.

CDR3 coding DNA: TGTGCCAGCAGCTTAGATGGGATAACTAGCGGGACGAACACCGGGGAGCTGTTTTTT. Encoded protein: CASSLDGITSGTNTGELFF. The rearrangement uses TRBV11-2 and TRBJ2-2; 10 bases line up with TRBD2. V gave up 0 bases and J gave up 0 bases; unmatched junction bases: 7. Germline assignment: CDR1 SGHAT and CDR2 FQNNGV. There are 19 residues in the CDR3.